Shown below are 12 T cell receptor beta chains from a single sample sequenced in a study of Graves' ophthalmopathy and Graves' hyperthyroidism. Scientists amplified the TCR beta CDR3 regions from RNA transcripts. HTBI primers served in a first-round RT-PCR, which a second-round multiplex PCR followed. MiXCR, run by TCRdb on the multiplex PCR reads, gives a single entry per CDR3 protein. The table has a few hundred thousand distinct CDR3 sequences, roughly 39% seen once; the top ten hold 3.5% to 5%. The sequencing input was peripheral blood or thyroid tissue (not recorded which). The receptors stem from an adult man with Graves' hyperthyroidism.

This clonotype was picked up many times. This sequence joins TRBV20-1 and TRBJ2-7; D gene ambiguous. The ends were cut back, 6 bases at V and 3 bases at J, with 15 bases in the middle. The CDR3 loop spans 13 amino acids. Germline CDR1 DFQATT, CDR2 SNEGSKA (reference sequence). The CDR3 spells CSASSPNVYEQYF. CDR3 in DNA: TGCAGTGCCTCGTCCCCTAACGTCTACGAGCAGTACTTC.

This clonotype has at least ten counts. V usage is TRBV5-1 and J usage is TRBJ2-5, with TRBD1 matching 8 bases. Losses at the gene ends were 7 bases for V and 4 bases for J; bases not matched to a gene: 3. Germline loops: CDR1 SGHRS, CDR2 YFSETQ. This CDR3 is 12 amino acids long. The CDR3 region has the DNA TGCGCCAGCCACGACAGGGGAGAGACCCAGTACTTC. It translates to CASHDRGETQYF. Together with reference TRBV5-1 and TRBJ2-5, the CDR3 gives the full variable domain: KAGVTQTPRYLIKTRGQQVTLSCSPISGHRSVSWYQQTPGQGLQFLFEYFSETQRNKGNFPGRFSGRQFSNSRSEMNVSTLELGDSALYLCASHDRGETQYFGPGTRLLVL.

This clonotype was seen many times. The rearrangement links TRBV18 to TRBJ1-1, with D hard to call. Germline V lookup: CDR1 KGHSH, CDR2 LQKENI. V shed 5 bases and J shed 6 bases, with 19 bases lying between them. CDR3 length: 15 residues. CDR3 loop: CASSSPQPGSSEAFF. The CDR3 nucleotides are TGTGCCAGCTCATCTCCCCAACCTGGATCCTCTGAAGCTTTCTTT.

V gene TRBV7-9 combines with J gene TRBJ1-1; 7 bases fit TRBD1. The J segment lost 5 bases and the V segment lost 3 bases, leaving 9 bases of the junction unmatched. The CDR3 is 15 residues long. The germline gives CDR1 SEHNR, CDR2 FQNEAQ (reference sequence). The CDR3 reads CASSFRDRGWTEAFF. CDR3 nucleotide sequence: TGTGCCAGCAGCTTCCGGGACAGAGGTTGGACTGAAGCTTTCTTT.

V gene TRBV19 combines with J gene TRBJ1-2; tentatively, D is TRBD1 (6 bases). The CDR3 totals 12 residues. From germline, CDR1 is LNHDA and CDR2 SQIVND (reference sequence). V was pared by 7 bases and J by 8 bases, with 14 bases between. The CDR3 loop reads CASTPTGSGYTF. For the CDR3, the DNA is TGTGCCAGTACCCCCACAGGGAGCGGCTACACCTTC.

This clonotype was detected many times. The chain joins TRBV11-3 to TRBJ2-2; D gene uncertain. CDR3 length equals 12 residues. V shed 6 bases and J shed 1 base, with 3 bases lying between them. Germline V gene data show CDR1 as SGHNT and CDR2 as YENEEA. CDR3 sequence: CASSQNTGELFF. The CDR3 region has the DNA TGTGCCAGCAGTCAGAACACCGGGGAGCTGTTTTTT.

This rearrangement joins TRBV15 to TRBJ2-6, with 7 bases lining up with TRBD1. Trimming cost V 8 bases and J 6 bases; bases outside gene matches: 4. The CDR3 is 13 residues long. From germline, CDR1 is LNHNV and CDR2 YYDKDF (reference sequence). The CDR3 region has the DNA TGTGCCACCTCGACAGGGAAGGCCAACGTCCTGACTTTC. This gives the protein CATSTGKANVLTF. The full variable domain, its missing parts supplied by reference TRBV15 and TRBJ2-6, is DAMVIQNPRYQVTQFGKPVTLSCSQTLNHNVMYWYQQKSSQAPKLLFHYYDKDFNNEADTPDNFQSRRPNTSFCFLDIRSPGLGDTAMYLCATSTGKANVLTFGAGSRLTVL.

This rearrangement joins TRBV25-1 to TRBJ2-5; D perhaps matches TRBD2 (6 bases). The CDR3 loop spans 14 amino acids. Trimming removed 10 bases from V and 2 bases from J, with 17 bases in between. Germline V CDR1 and CDR2: MGHDK, SYGVNS. The CDR3 here is CATRAGRIQETQYF. CDR3 DNA: TGTGCCACCAGGGCGGGGAGGATACAAGAGACCCAGTACTTC.

With respect to this clonotype: At one end the junction does not follow the germline gene, possibly because of a read error. The chain employs TRBV11-2 and TRBJ1-5; a weak D match, TRBD1 (5 bases). Germline CDR1 is SGHAT and CDR2 is FQNNGV. The CDR3 spans 14 residues. The CDR3 DNA reads TGTGCCAACAGCTTAGGGCAGGGAAATCAGCCCCAGCATTTT. It codes for CANSLGQGNQPQHF.

The chain uses TRBV7-8 and TRBJ2-7, with TRBD2 matching over 15 bases. The V gene end was trimmed by 3 bases and the J gene end by 6 bases; junction bases not matched to a gene: 3. The CDR3 extends over 15 amino acids. Germline V gene data show CDR1 as SGHVS and CDR2 as FQNEAQ. The CDR3 spells CASSFRGLAGGEQYF. CDR3 DNA sequence: TGTGCCAGCAGCTTTAGGGGACTAGCGGGAGGCGAGCAGTACTTC. Filled out from reference TRBV7-8 and TRBJ2-7, the complete variable domain reads GAGVSQSPRYKVAKRGQDVALRCDPISGHVSLFWYQQALGQGPEFLTYFQNEAQLDKSGLPSDRFFAERPEGSVSTLKIQRTQQEDSAVYLCASSFRGLAGGEQYFGPGTRLTVT.

The V and J genes are TRBV7-9 and TRBJ2-1, with D possibly matching TRBD1 (6 bases). The ends were cut back, 5 bases at V and 8 bases at J, with 10 bases in the middle. The germline V gene encodes CDR1 SEHNR and CDR2 FQNEAQ (reference sequence). The CDR3 runs 12 residues. The CDR3, as DNA: TGTGCCAGCAGCCGAACAGGGTATGAGCAGTTCTTC. Translation: CASSRTGYEQFF.

V is TRBV7-3 and J is TRBJ2-7; D may match TRBD1 or TRBD2 (5 bases each). CDR1 is SGHTA, CDR2 FQGTGA, per germline. CDR3 length: 15 residues. With 4 bases removed from V and 3 bases from J, the gap between germline ends came to 16 bases. CDR3 protein: CASSSPGTGNYEQYF. CDR3 in DNA: TGTGCCAGCAGCTCTCCCGGGACGGGGAACTACGAGCAGTACTTC.